One T cell receptor beta chain is described in this entry. The record originates from a study of blood T cell repertoires in COVID-19. Study-wide background: The study drew acute and convalescent COVID-19 samples from the United States, Italy and Spain. T cells, B-cell-depleted T cells, or PBMCs provided the cDNA or gDNA that served as material.

This CDR3 has 15 residues. The V gene end was trimmed by 0 bases and the J gene end by 2 bases; junction bases not matched to a gene: 2. Germline CDR1 and CDR2: SGHRS and YFSETQ. In assigning cohorts, the study relied on participant-reported clinical history. Under the authors' procedure: It was from reference gene primer amplification that nucleated cell counts were estimated. Assay: immunoSEQ multiplex PCR; the TCRdb copy retains only in-frame clones and omits some. V and J calls and clone size follow that table, whereas D and trimming were derived from the DNA. The table records about 360,000 clones, 88% of them present only once.

Material for sequencing was PBMCs or T cells enriched from blood (not recorded which). This TCR came from a middle-aged woman with acute COVID-19. The rearrangement uses TRBV5-1 and TRBJ1-5, with 7 bases aligning to TRBD1. For the CDR3, the DNA is TGCGCCAGCAGCTTGGAGGGGGCTGGCAATCAGCCCCAGCATTTT. This translates into CASSLEGAGNQPQHF.